The rows below give T cell receptor beta chains drawn from one sample of a study of blood T cell repertoires in COVID-19. Method: immunoSEQ multiplex PCR; TCRdb's copy keeps in-frame clones and lacks some. The sample holds nearly 25,000 clones; roughly 74% are singletons and the top ten take about 6.5%. Source material: peripheral blood. Source of these receptors: a man aged 50 or older with COVID-19, enrolled during active disease. Both conserved end residues are part of each CDR3. A D gene is named only where the DNA matches it firmly. Clone size is not always given. Where it is, it says once, few, many or a class for expanded clones.

CDR3 DNA: TGTGCCATCAGTGCCGGACAGGCGGGCGAGCAGTACTTC
CDR3 protein: CAISAGQAGEQYF
clone size: once
D gene: TRBD1
J gene: TRBJ2-7
V gene: TRBV10-3

CDR3 DNA: TGCGCCAGCAGCCAAACAGGGGCTGGAAACACCATATATTTT
CDR3 protein: CASSQTGAGNTIYF
clone size: NA
D gene: TRBD1
J gene: TRBJ1-3
V gene: TRBV5-1

CDR3 DNA: TGTGCCAGCAGCCCGGGTCGCTATAGCAATCAGCCCCAGCATTTT
CDR3 protein: CASSPGRYSNQPQHF
clone size: NA
D gene: NA
J gene: TRBJ1-5
V gene: TRBV6-6

CDR3 DNA: TGTGCCAGCCACTCGCCGGGACTAGCGGGTCGTGAGCAGTTCTTC
CDR3 protein: CASHSPGLAGREQFF
clone size: once
D gene: TRBD2
J gene: TRBJ2-1
V gene: TRBV28

CDR3 DNA: TGTGCCAGCAGTCGAACAGTAGGGAGATTTTCCTATGGCTACACCTTC
CDR3 protein: CASSRTVGRFSYGYTF
clone size: NA
D gene: NA
J gene: TRBJ1-2
V gene: TRBV27

CDR3 DNA: TGTGCCACCAGACGAGGGGACAACGCTGAAGCTTTCTTT
CDR3 protein: CATRRGDNAEAFF
clone size: NA
D gene: NA
J gene: TRBJ1-1
V gene: TRBV24-1

CDR3 DNA: TGTGCCAGCAGCCAAGCAGGGCCCGATACGCAGTATTTT
CDR3 protein: CASSQAGPDTQYF
clone size: NA
D gene: NA
J gene: TRBJ2-3
V gene: TRBV3-1/TRBV3-2

CDR3 DNA: TGTGCCAGCAGCCAAGAAAGGCGGGCGTTCTATGGCTACACCTTC
CDR3 protein: CASSQERRAFYGYTF
clone size: few
D gene: NA
J gene: TRBJ1-2
V gene: TRBV3-1/TRBV3-2

CDR3 DNA: TGTGCCAGCAGCCCCTACGGGGGGGCGAACTATGGCTACACCTTC
CDR3 protein: CASSPYGGANYGYTF
clone size: once
D gene: NA
J gene: TRBJ1-2
V gene: TRBV11-3

CDR3 DNA: TGTGCCAGCAGGGTGGACACCAACTATGGCTACACCTTC
CDR3 protein: CASRVDTNYGYTF
clone size: NA
D gene: NA
J gene: TRBJ1-2
V gene: TRBV6-5

CDR3 DNA: TGTGCCAGCAGCAAACACGTTTGCGGGAGGGCCTCTCGCACAGATACGCAGTATTTT
CDR3 protein: CASSKHVCGRASRTDTQYF
clone size: NA
D gene: NA
J gene: TRBJ2-3
V gene: TRBV21-1

CDR3 DNA: TGTGCCAGCAGCGTGGGACAGGGGGAAACAGAAAAACTGTTTTTT
CDR3 protein: CASSVGQGETEKLFF
clone size: NA
D gene: TRBD1
J gene: TRBJ1-4
V gene: TRBV9

CDR3 DNA: TGTGCCAGCAGTGAAAGGTACCCGGGGTGGGGGGCCTACGAGCAGTACTTC
CDR3 protein: CASSERYPGWGAYEQYF
clone size: once
D gene: NA
J gene: TRBJ2-7
V gene: TRBV6-1

CDR3 DNA: TGTGCCAGTAGGACTGCAGGGGCCTCAAACATTCAGTACTTC
CDR3 protein: CASRTAGASNIQYF
clone size: NA
D gene: NA
J gene: TRBJ2-4
V gene: TRBV6-5

CDR3 DNA: TGCAGCGTTGAAGGGACAGGATCTAATGAAAAACTGTTTTTT
CDR3 protein: CSVEGTGSNEKLFF
clone size: NA
D gene: TRBD1
J gene: TRBJ1-4
V gene: TRBV29-1